This TCR beta chain came from a study of T cells in Graves' hyperthyroidism and ophthalmopathy. About the study: Sampling of peripheral blood happened at initial diagnosis, prior to any treatment.

There are 19 residues in the CDR3. V was clipped by 1 base and J by 1 base, with 17 bases between them. The germline V gene has CDR1 MGHRA and CDR2 YSYEKL. This clonotype has just a few counts. The TCR beta CDR3 regions underwent amplification using RNA transcripts as the source. A set of HTBI primers served as the primers for a first-round RT-PCR of the TCR CDR3. TCRdb re-analysed the multiplex PCR reads in MiXCR, keeping a single row per CDR3 protein. The sample carries hundreds of thousands of distinct CDR3 sequences, about 20% recorded once. Diagnosing involved the use of clinical symptoms, serum thyroxine and TRAb, thyroid ultrasound and orbital computed tomography.

The sequenced material came from blood. The chain couples TRBV4-1 to TRBJ2-6; D possibly matches TRBD1 or TRBD2 (5 bases each). The receptor comes from a man aged 30 to 45 with Graves' ophthalmopathy. CDR3 loop: CASSQATWDRRSGANVLTF. The CDR3 region has the DNA TGCGCCAGCAGCCAAGCAACCTGGGACCGCAGATCTGGGGCCAACGTCCTGACTTTC.